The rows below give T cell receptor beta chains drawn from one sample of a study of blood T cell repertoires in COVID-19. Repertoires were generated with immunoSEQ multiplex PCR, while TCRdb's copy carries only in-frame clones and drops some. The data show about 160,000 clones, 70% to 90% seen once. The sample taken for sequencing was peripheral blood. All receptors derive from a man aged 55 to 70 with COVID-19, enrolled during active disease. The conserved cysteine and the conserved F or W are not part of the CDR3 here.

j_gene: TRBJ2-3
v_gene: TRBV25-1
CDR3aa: ASSEWGSSTDTQY

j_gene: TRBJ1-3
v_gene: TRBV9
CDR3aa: ASSVGQGIHTIY

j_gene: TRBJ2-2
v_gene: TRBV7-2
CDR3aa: ASSSSQGNTGELF

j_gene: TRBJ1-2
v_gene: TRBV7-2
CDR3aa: ASSFRGGDGYT

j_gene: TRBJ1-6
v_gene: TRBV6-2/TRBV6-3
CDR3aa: ASSYEGRGNSPLH

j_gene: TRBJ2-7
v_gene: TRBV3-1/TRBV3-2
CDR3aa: ASSQDAGTDSLVSYEQY

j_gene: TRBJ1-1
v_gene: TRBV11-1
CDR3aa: ASSLSTGAMNTEAF

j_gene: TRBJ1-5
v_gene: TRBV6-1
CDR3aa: ASSERPGQPQH

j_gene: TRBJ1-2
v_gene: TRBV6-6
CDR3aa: ASSYGQRNYGYT

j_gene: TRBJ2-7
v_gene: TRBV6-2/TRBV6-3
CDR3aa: ASSQQTGLNEQY

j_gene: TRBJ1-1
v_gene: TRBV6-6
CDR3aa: ASEGTGRNTEAF

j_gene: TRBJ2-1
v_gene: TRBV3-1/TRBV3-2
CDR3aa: ASSQDWLAAIAGDEQF

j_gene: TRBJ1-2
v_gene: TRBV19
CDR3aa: ASSKRDAGYGYT

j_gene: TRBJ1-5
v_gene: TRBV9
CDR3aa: ASSVTGNSNQPQH

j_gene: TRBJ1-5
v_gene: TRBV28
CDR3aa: ASSFSSGDSNQPQH

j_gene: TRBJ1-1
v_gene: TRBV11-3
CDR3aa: ASSLISWGRGNTEAF

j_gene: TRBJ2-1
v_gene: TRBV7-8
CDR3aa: ASSPEYNEQF

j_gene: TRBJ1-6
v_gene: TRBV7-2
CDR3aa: ASSLAYGTANNSPLH

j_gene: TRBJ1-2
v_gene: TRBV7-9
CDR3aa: ASSRTTEGYT

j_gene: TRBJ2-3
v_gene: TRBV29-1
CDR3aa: SAAVGRGSTDTQY

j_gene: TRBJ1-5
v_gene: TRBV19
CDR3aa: ASSPRSSSVSNQPQH

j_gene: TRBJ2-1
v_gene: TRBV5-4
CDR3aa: ASRRGGEIEQF

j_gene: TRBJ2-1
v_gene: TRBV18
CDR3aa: ASSPQRTSGLDNEQF

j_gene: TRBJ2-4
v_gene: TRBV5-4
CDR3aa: ASSLDGGGVGYIQY

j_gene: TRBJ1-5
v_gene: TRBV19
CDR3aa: ASSTPGLSLNQPQH

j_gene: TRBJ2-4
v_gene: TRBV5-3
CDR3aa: ARSSPNRALLAKNIQY

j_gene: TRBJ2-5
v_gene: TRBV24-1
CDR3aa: ATSGLAGDAQY

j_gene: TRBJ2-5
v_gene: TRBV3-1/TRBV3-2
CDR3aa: ASGSGTSGVKRTQY

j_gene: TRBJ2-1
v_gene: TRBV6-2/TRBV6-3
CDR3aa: ASSYPRDRGHEQF

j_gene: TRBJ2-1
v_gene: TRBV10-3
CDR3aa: AISDRGWNEQF

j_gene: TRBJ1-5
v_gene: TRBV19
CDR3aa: ASSPGGGQPQH

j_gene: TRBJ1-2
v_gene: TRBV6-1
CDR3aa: ASSESRGGLNGYT

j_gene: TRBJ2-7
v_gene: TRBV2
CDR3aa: ASSENRGQTYEQY

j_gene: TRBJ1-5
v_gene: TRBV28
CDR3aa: ASSHRAPTMSQH

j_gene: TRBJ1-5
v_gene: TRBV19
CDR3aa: ASSDFSGLGNQPQH

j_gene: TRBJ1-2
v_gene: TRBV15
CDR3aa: ATSSSSGKRTGGDHPNYGYT

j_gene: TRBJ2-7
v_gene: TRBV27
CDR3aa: ASSLDRDLRYEQY

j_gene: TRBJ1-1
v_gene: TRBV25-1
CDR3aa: ASSELPPNTEAF

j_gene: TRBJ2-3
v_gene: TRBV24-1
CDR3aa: ATSDNLAGGLDTQY

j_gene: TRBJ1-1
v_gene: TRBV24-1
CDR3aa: ATSEGTGGAVTEAF

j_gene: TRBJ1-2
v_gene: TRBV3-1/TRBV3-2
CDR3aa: ASSQYREGGYT

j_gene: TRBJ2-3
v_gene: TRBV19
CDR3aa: ASSIGLAGGQLTDTQY

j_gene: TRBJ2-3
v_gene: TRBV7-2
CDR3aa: ASSFRGAGVRTDTQY

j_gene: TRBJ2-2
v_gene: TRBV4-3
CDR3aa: ASSQGIDFTGELF

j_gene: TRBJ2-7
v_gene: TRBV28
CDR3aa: ASTVTGAGQY

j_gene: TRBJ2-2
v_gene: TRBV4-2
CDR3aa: ASSQEGLAGSTGELF

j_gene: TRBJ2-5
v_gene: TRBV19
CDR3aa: ASSLLGAGTQETQY

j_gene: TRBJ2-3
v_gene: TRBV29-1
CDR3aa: SVEKGQGFADTQY

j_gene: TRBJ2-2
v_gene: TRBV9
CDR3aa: ASSVRLAANTGELF

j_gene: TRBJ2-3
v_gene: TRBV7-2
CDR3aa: ASSLSLAGGTQY

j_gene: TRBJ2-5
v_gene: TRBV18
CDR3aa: ASSRTGQETQY

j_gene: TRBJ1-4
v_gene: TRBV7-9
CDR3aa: ASSPRQGEKLF

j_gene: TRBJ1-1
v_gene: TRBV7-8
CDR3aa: ASRPFGTAENTEAF

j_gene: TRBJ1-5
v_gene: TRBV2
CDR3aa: ASSVDRHSNQPQH

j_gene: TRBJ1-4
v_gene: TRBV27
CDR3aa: ASRLQGATNEKLF

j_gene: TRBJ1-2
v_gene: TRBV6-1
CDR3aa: ASSEEGGASLTGYT

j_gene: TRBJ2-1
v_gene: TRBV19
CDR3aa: ASSPPTTDYNEQF

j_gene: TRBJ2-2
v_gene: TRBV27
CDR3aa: ASSPRWGGSGELF

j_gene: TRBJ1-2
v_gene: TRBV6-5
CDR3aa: ASSYSDRGGYT